The rows below give T cell receptor beta chains drawn from one sample of a study of T cells in Graves' hyperthyroidism and ophthalmopathy. Using its own MiXCR run on the multiplex PCR reads, TCRdb lists one record per CDR3 protein. The sample carries fewer than 800,000 distinct CDR3 sequences, roughly 17% recorded once. Sequenced input: blood. The source of these receptors is a man in his late teens or twenties with Graves' hyperthyroidism. The CDR3 runs from the conserved cysteine through the conserved F or W. The D gene is left open where the match is weak. Size tells how often a clone was seen (once, few, many) or the class of an expanded clone, and some rows leave it out.

CDR3 protein	CDR3 DNA	D gene	clone size	V gene	J gene
CASSRRGGSFGANVLTF	TGTGCCAGCAGCCGGAGGGGCGGGAGCTTCGGGGCCAACGTCCTGACTTTC	TRBD2	-	TRBV7-9	TRBJ2-6
CASSPGTGINEKLFF	TGTGCCAGCAGTCCCGGGACAGGGATTAATGAAAAACTGTTTTTT	TRBD1	many	TRBV27	TRBJ1-4
CSVEEAGGETQYF	TGCAGCGTTGAAGAAGCAGGGGGGGAGACCCAGTACTTC	-	few	TRBV29-1	TRBJ2-5
CTSTIGASYEQYF	TGTACCAGCACCATCGGAGCGTCCTACGAGCAGTACTTC	-	many	TRBV28	TRBJ2-7
CSVDRGGWDEQYF	TGCAGCGTTGATCGGGGAGGTTGGGACGAGCAGTACTTC	-	-	TRBV29-1	TRBJ2-7
CASSQEEGTGGNEQFF	TGCGCCAGCAGCCAAGAAGAGGGGACAGGCGGCAATGAGCAGTTCTTC	TRBD1	-	TRBV4-1	TRBJ2-1
CASSEPGRSTYGYTF	TGTGCCAGCAGTGAACCGGGACGCTCCACCTATGGCTACACCTTC	-	-	TRBV6-1	TRBJ1-2
CASSPRRGRAGEKLFF	TGCGCCAGCAGCCCCAGAAGAGGCAGGGCCGGAGAAAAACTGTTTTTT	-	-	TRBV10-2	TRBJ1-4
CSALRPGLAPREDQYF	TGCAGTGCCCTCCGCCCGGGACTAGCGCCTAGGGAAGACCAGTACTTC	TRBD2	few	TRBV20-1	TRBJ2-5
CSAPTLGLTSGASNYGYTF	TGCAGTGCTCCGACTCTGGGGCTTACTTCAGGAGCATCTAACTATGGCTACACCTTC	-	-	TRBV20-1	TRBJ1-2
CASSQPQQGAGGNEQFF	TGTGCCAGCAGCCAGCCCCAACAGGGGGCAGGTGGGAATGAGCAGTTCTTC	TRBD1	few	TRBV14	TRBJ2-1
CASRGLAGDIQYF	TGTGCCAGCAGAGGACTAGCGGGGGACATTCAGTACTTC	TRBD2	many	TRBV12-3/TRBV12-4	TRBJ2-4
CASSQRLTTGGETEASF	TGTGCCAGTAGTCAACGTCTCACGACAGGGGGTGAAACTGAAGCTTCCTTT	TRBD1	-	TRBV19	TRBJ1-1
CASSYSKRSGTGYNEQFF	TGTGCCAGCAGTTACTCGAAGCGATCGGGGACAGGTTACAATGAGCAGTTCTTC	TRBD1	many	TRBV6-5	TRBJ2-1
CASSPRGTGEKLFF	TGTGCCAGCTCGCCTAGAGGGACGGGGGAAAAACTGTTTTTT	-	few	TRBV18	TRBJ1-4
CASSYSRKFISGRARDNEQFF	TGTGCCAGCAGTTACTCGAGAAAATTCATTAGCGGGAGGGCAAGAGACAATGAGCAGTTCTTC	TRBD2	many	TRBV6-2/TRBV6-3	TRBJ2-1
CASTRDRGSEQYF	TGTGCCAGCACCCGGGACAGGGGAAGCGAGCAGTACTTC	TRBD1	many	TRBV7-8	TRBJ2-7
CSARIRDRVNTEAFF	TGCAGTGCTAGGATACGGGACAGGGTGAACACTGAAGCTTTCTTT	TRBD1	-	TRBV20-1	TRBJ1-1
CASSNTGTSPYEQYF	TGTGCCAGCAGCAACACCGGGACCTCACCCTACGAGCAGTACTTC	-	-	TRBV7-9	TRBJ2-7
CASSQGGSGGQETQYF	TGTGCCAGCAGCCAAGGGGGTAGCGGAGGGCAAGAGACCCAGTACTTC	-	many	TRBV3-1	TRBJ2-5
CASSMGGAGVAGELFF	TGTGCCAGTAGTATGGGCGGAGCGGGAGTGGCCGGGGAGCTGTTTTTT	TRBD2	few	TRBV19	TRBJ2-2
CAWRRVEVYEQYF	TGTGCCTGGAGGCGCGTGGAAGTCTACGAGCAGTACTTC	-	few	TRBV30	TRBJ2-7
CASSPYSGRSYNEQFF	TGTGCCAGCAGCCCGTATAGCGGGCGATCCTACAATGAGCAGTTCTTC	TRBD2	-	TRBV5-4	TRBJ2-1
CASTAVAGGVADTQYF	TGTGCCAGCACCGCGGTAGCGGGAGGGGTAGCAGATACGCAGTATTTT	TRBD2	many	TRBV25-1	TRBJ2-3
CASSTRWGITEAFF	TGTGCCAGCAGCACCAGGTGGGGGATCACTGAAGCTTTCTTT	-	once	TRBV3-1	TRBJ1-1
CAIMTSADTQYF	TGTGCCATTATGACTAGCGCAGATACGCAGTATTTT	TRBD2	many	TRBV10-3	TRBJ2-3
CASAIGVEGEQFF	TGTGCCAGCGCGATAGGGGTGGAGGGTGAGCAGTTCTTC	-	many	TRBV6-1	TRBJ2-1
CASSQERYGPSSYNEQFF	TGTGCCAGCAGCCAAGAGCGGTACGGGCCGAGCTCCTACAATGAGCAGTTCTTC	-	-	TRBV4-2	TRBJ2-1
CASSLEDLAPGYNEQFF	TGTGCCAGCAGCTTAGAAGATCTAGCGCCTGGCTACAATGAGCAGTTCTTC	-	-	TRBV7-3	TRBJ2-1
CASMDSTEAFF	TGTGCCTCTATGGATAGCACTGAGGCTTTCTTT	-	few	TRBV19	TRBJ1-1
CATSGPKAGDQGNEQFF	TGTGCCACCAGTGGGCCCAAGGCAGGGGATCAGGGCAATGAGCAGTTCTTC	-	-	TRBV24-1	TRBJ2-1
CASSGTALRRYQETQYF	TGTGCCAGCTCCGGGACAGCCCTCCGAAGGTACCAAGAGACCCAGTACTTC	TRBD1	-	TRBV6-1	TRBJ2-5
CASSIWGWGETQYF	TGTGCCAGTAGTATCTGGGGGTGGGGAGAGACCCAGTACTTC	-	-	TRBV19	TRBJ2-5
CASSESLAGVYNEQFF	TGCGCCAGCAGTGAGTCCTTAGCGGGGGTCTACAATGAGCAGTTCTTC	TRBD2	few	TRBV10-1	TRBJ2-1
CASSPRSVVNEQFF	TGTGCCAGCTCACCACGAAGCGTCGTCAATGAGCAGTTCTTC	-	-	TRBV18	TRBJ2-1
CASNPQGYNQPQHF	TGTGCCAGCAATCCACAGGGGTACAATCAGCCCCAGCATTTT	TRBD1	many	TRBV28	TRBJ1-5
CASSLGTGHNSPLHF	TGTGCCAGCAGCTTGGGGACAGGACACAATTCACCCCTCCACTTT	TRBD1	-	TRBV5-6	TRBJ1-6
CSARELQGWTEAFF	TGCAGTGCTAGAGAACTACAGGGATGGACTGAAGCTTTCTTT	-	many	TRBV20-1	TRBJ1-1
CASSSAGGQLTGELFF	TGTGCCAGCAGCTCCGCGGGGGGACAGCTCACCGGGGAGCTGTTTTTT	-	-	TRBV7-9	TRBJ2-2
CASRSALASGSEQYF	TGTGCCAGCAGAAGCGCCCTGGCTAGCGGGAGCGAGCAGTACTTC	TRBD2	many	TRBV7-9	TRBJ2-7
CSARDHRASYGYTF	TGCAGTGCTAGAGACCATAGGGCGAGCTATGGCTACACCTTC	-	many	TRBV20-1	TRBJ1-2
CASSLVADQPQHF	TGTGCCAGCAGCTTAGTGGCCGATCAGCCCCAGCATTTT	-	many	TRBV7-9	TRBJ1-5
CASSPPQRVGQPQHF	TGTGCCAGCAGTCCGCCCCAGAGGGTAGGTCAGCCCCAGCATTTT	-	many	TRBV28	TRBJ1-5
CSARVSTGAEAFF	TGCAGTGCTAGAGTTAGTACAGGGGCTGAAGCTTTCTTT	TRBD1	many	TRBV20-1	TRBJ1-1
CASSRGGQQETQYF	TGTGCCAGCAGCCGCGGGGGACAGCAAGAGACCCAGTACTTC	-	-	TRBV3-1	TRBJ2-5
CSVAQLSSTEAFF	TGCAGCGTTGCACAGCTCTCCAGCACTGAAGCTTTCTTT	-	-	TRBV29-1	TRBJ1-1
CASSVASGRPSNEQFF	TGCGCCAGCAGCGTCGCTAGCGGGAGGCCAAGCAATGAGCAGTTCTTC	TRBD2	-	TRBV5-1	TRBJ2-1
CATSREAANTGELFF	TGTGCCACCAGCAGAGAGGCGGCGAACACCGGGGAGCTGTTTTTT	-	few	TRBV15	TRBJ2-2
CASSQDFQGLGNYEQYF	TGCGCCAGCAGCCAAGATTTTCAGGGGCTGGGGAACTACGAGCAGTACTTC	-	once	TRBV4-3	TRBJ2-7
CSAIYRNQPQHF	TGCAGCGCCATTTACAGGAATCAGCCCCAGCATTTT	-	many	TRBV29-1	TRBJ1-5
CAISAPRGRGAYGYTF	TGTGCCATCAGTGCCCCCCGGGGGAGGGGAGCCTATGGCTACACCTTC	-	-	TRBV10-3	TRBJ1-2
CASSEGNYGYTF	TGTGCCAGCAGTGAGGGTAACTATGGCTACACCTTC	-	many	TRBV6-1	TRBJ1-2
CASSVDGQTYNEQFF	TGTGCCAGCAGCGTAGACGGACAGACCTACAATGAGCAGTTCTTC	-	-	TRBV9	TRBJ2-1
CSARSREVNQPQHF	TGCAGTGCTAGGTCCAGGGAGGTCAATCAGCCCCAGCATTTT	-	-	TRBV20-1	TRBJ1-5
CASSQDLVGDSYGYTF	TGCGCCAGCAGCCAAGATCTTGTGGGAGACTCCTATGGCTACACCTTC	-	many	TRBV4-3	TRBJ1-2
CASSYETMNTGELFF	TGTGCCAGCAGTTACGAGACAATGAACACCGGGGAGCTGTTTTTT	-	-	TRBV6-2/TRBV6-3	TRBJ2-2
CASRKGGSPLSYNSPLHF	TGTGCCAGCAGAAAAGGGGGGTCCCCACTCTCCTATAATTCACCCCTCCACTTT	-	-	TRBV7-9	TRBJ1-6